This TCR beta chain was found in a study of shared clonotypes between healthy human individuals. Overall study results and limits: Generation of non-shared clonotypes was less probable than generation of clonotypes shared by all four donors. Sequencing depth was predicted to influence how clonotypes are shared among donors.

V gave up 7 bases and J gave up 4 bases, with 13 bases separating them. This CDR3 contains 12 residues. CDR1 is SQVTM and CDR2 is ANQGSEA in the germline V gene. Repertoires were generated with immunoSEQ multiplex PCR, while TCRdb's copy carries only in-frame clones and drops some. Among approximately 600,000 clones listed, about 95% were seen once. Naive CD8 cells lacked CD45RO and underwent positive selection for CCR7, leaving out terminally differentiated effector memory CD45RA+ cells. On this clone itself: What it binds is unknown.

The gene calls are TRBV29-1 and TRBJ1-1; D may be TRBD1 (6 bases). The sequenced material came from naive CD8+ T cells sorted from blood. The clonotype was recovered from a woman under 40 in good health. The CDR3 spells CSALGGPTEAFF. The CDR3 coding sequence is TGCAGCGCCCTAGGGGGACCCACTGAAGCTTTCTTT.